This T cell receptor beta chain was retrieved from a study of blood T cell repertoires in COVID-19 (dated by TCRdb to 2018 to 2020). Looking at the study overall: Samples covering the acute and convalescent phases of COVID-19 were provided by collaborators in the United States, Italy and Spain. The sample metadata nearly always contained a de-identified subject ID, COVID-19 status, age in years and sex. The samples were drawn from the first 160 participants of the ongoing ImmuneRACE study and from 1,254 subjects provided by 6 global collaborators. Where available, HLA class I and class II types were obtained from metadata supplied by the sample provider rather than from assay-based typing. Subjects who had been exposed to COVID-19, were actively infected with it, or had recovered from it provided the deeply sampled blood TCRbeta repertoires that made up the dataset. The repertoires were released in a freely available public database meant as a resource for research on the immune response to SARS-CoV-2. The prospective study material was composed of cDNA or gDNA derived from T cells, B-cell-depleted T cells, or PBMCs. Overall study outcomes, separate from this receptor: The quantity of clinical and demographic metadata differed by source and by participant and was supplied without curation.

Samples from volunteer blood donors who had recovered from COVID-19 were contributed by a second Seattle source. The collaborating institutions used their own protocols to collect whole blood in K2EDTA tubes. For TCRbeta analysis, collaborators shipped samples as frozen whole blood, isolated PBMCs, or DNA extracted from either of those sample types. Notes on this clone: The antigen this receptor binds is unknown. No quality values exist for individual bases; no much larger clone is one base distant.

The CDR3 has 17 amino acids, counting the end cysteine and phenylalanine. The retained sequence is limited to the CDR3, 51 bases, with the frame set at the first base. CDR1 and CDR2 (SGHTA, FQGNSA) derive from the germline V gene. After removal of 6 bases from V and 0 bases from J, the junction retains 8 bases not matched to a gene. TCRbeta CDR3 regions were amplified from genomic DNA using the immunoSEQ Assay, a bias-controlled multiplex PCR. The paper's processing steps were these. Within the assay, amplification of reference gene primers was used to estimate how many nucleated cells each sample contained. To quantify the absolute abundance of each unique TCRbeta CDR3 rearrangement, sequence reads were collapsed and filtered. For each sample, productive Simpson clonality was calculated by taking the square root of Simpson's diversity index across productive rearrangements. Not all clones reach the TCRdb copy of this immuneACCESS table, which keeps in-frame sequences only. Checked studies attribute under half of the gap to unresolved V genes and leave the rest unexplained. Clone size and V and J calls were adopted from that table, with D and trimming inferred from the DNA. This sample lists about 320,000 clones; 89% were detected once. Under 7.5% of the sample belongs to the ten largest clones.

This TCR was sampled from a man aged 18 to 35 who had recovered from COVID-19. The chain was built from TRBV7-2 and TRBJ2-1; TRBD2 aligns with 10 central bases. The material sequenced was peripheral blood. The nucleotides are TGTGCCAGCAGTACAGCTAGCGGGGGCCCCTCCTACAATGAGCAGTTCTTC. It is translated as CASSTASGGPSYNEQFF.